This T cell receptor beta chain originates from a study of shared clonotypes between healthy human individuals. Study overall: The donor pool was made up of a couple of women and a few men aged 18 to 49. Study-wide points: Unshared clonotypes carried lower generation probabilities than those common to all four donors. Sharing across four donors was highest in naive CD4 (approximately 5%) and lowest in memory CD8 (0.4%).

Generated by immunoSEQ multiplex PCR, the TCRdb table keeps only in-frame clones and is missing some. Of millions of clones listed, more than 80% are singletons. Remarks on this clone: Its target is not known.

Germline values: CDR1 MGHRA, CDR2 YSYEKL. The V segment lost 0 bases and the J segment 10 bases; nucleotides outside the gene matches: 8. This CDR3 spans 14 amino acids. The receptor was derived from a man between 18 and 29 years old in good health. Some clones in this sample may be carry-over from other donors' samples. V is TRBV4-1 and J is TRBJ1-1, with TRBD1 matching over 7 bases. The sequenced material came from naive CD4+ T cells from PBMCs. Specified subset: CD45RA+ positively selected. The CDR3: CASSQDRFQGGAFF. The CDR3, as DNA: TGCGCCAGCAGCCAAGATCGGTTCCAGGGGGGAGCTTTCTTT.